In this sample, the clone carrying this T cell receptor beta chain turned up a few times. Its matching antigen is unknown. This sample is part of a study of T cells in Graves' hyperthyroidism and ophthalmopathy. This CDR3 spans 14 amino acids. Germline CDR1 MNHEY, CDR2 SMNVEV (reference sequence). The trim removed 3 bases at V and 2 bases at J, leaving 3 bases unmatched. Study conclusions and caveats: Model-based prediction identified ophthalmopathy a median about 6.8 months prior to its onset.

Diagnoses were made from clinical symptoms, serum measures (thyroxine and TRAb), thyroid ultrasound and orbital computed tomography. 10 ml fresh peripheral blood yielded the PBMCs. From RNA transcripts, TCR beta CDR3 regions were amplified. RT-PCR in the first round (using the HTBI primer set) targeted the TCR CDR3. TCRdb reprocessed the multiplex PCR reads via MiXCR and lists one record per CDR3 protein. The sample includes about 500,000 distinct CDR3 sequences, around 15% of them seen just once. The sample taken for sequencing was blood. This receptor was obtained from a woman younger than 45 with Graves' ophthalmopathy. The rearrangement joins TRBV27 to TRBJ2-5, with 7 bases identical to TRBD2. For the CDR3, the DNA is TGTGCCAGCAGTTTTACTAGCGAACAAGAGACCCAGTACTTC. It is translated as CASSFTSEQETQYF.